The 27 T cell receptor beta chains given below trace back to one sample, sequenced in a study of cytomegalovirus exposure and HLA in healthy donors. This PCR relied on a set of 60 Vbeta primers and 13 Jbeta primers. Here immunoSEQ multiplex PCR was the method, and the copy in TCRdb shows in-frame clones only, minus some. The repertoire table contains around 150,000 clones. Sequencing was performed on PBMCs. These receptors all come from a man aged 40-50 years in good health and CMV-seronegative.

The chain joins TRBV7-2 to TRBJ1-1; TRBD1 agrees at 12 bases. The CDR3 spans 18 residues. V shed 5 bases, J shed 4 bases, and the junction held 14 bases outside the gene matches. Looked up from germline, CDR1 is SGHTA and CDR2 is FQGNSA. For the CDR3, the DNA is TGTGCCAGCAGCCGAGCTTCCGGGACAGGGGGCTTAGGCACTGAAGCTTTCTTT. Translation: CASSRASGTGGLGTEAFF.

The chain recombines TRBV4-2 with TRBJ1-4; unclear D gene. Per the germline V gene, CDR1 is LGHNA and CDR2 is YNFKEQ. V was shortened by 2 bases and J by 5 bases, with 9 bases between the two germline ends. The CDR3 covers 14 residues. CDR3 bases: TGTGCCAGCAGCCAACCCGAGGTGAATGAAAAACTGTTTTTT. Protein: CASSQPEVNEKLFF.

This sequence joins TRBV7-2 and TRBJ2-7; tentative D call: TRBD1 (5 bases). The V end lost 2 bases, the J end lost 2 bases, and 7 bases lay between the germline ends. The CDR3 covers 13 residues. Germline CDR1 and CDR2: SGHTA and FQGNSA. The CDR3, as DNA: TGTGCCAGCAGCTTAAGGGGAACCTACGAGCAGTACTTC. Protein: CASSLRGTYEQYF.

The genes are TRBV4-1 and TRBJ2-5; maybe TRBD2 (6 bases). Deletions cut 8 bases from V and 2 bases from J, with 21 bases between. CDR1 and CDR2 (germline): MGHRA, YSYEKL. CDR3 length: 16 residues. In DNA, the CDR3 is TGCGCCAGCCGATCTTACGCGGGACCGAGACAAGAGACCCAGTACTTC. This encodes CASRSYAGPRQETQYF.

This chain joins TRBV28 and TRBJ1-5; possibly TRBD1 for D (6 bases). The CDR3 is made up of 14 amino acids. V was clipped by 6 bases and J by 3 bases, with 12 bases between them. In germline, CDR1 is MDHEN, CDR2 SYDVKM. The CDR3 region has the DNA TGTGCCAGCAGCCCGGACAGTCTCAATCAGCCCCAGCATTTT. Its translation: CASSPDSLNQPQHF.

This rearrangement joins TRBV4-3 to TRBJ1-6, with TRBD1 identical over 7 bases. V was clipped by 6 bases and J by 2 bases; unmatched bases: 13. Germline CDR1 and CDR2: LGHNA and YSLEER. The CDR3 is 18 residues long. CDR3 sequence (DNA): TGCGCCAGCAGTCATTACAGGGGAGGAAACACCTATAATTCACCCCTCCACTTT. It codes for CASSHYRGGNTYNSPLHF.

CDR3 nucleotide sequence: TGTGCCACTCGTACGGGAGGGGCAGGGGCTTACAATGAGCAGTTCTTC. It codes for CATRTGGAGAYNEQFF. This rearrangement joins TRBV19 to TRBJ2-1; 8 nucleotides align to TRBD2. The trim removed 10 bases at V and 4 bases at J, leaving 15 bases unmatched. The CDR3 length is 16 residues. Germline V gene sequence: CDR1 LNHDA, CDR2 SQIVND (reference sequence).

The rearrangement joins TRBV7-9 to TRBJ1-6, with 7 bases fitting TRBD1. Trimming cost V 5 bases and J 7 bases; bases outside gene matches: 11. This CDR3 is built from 16 residues. Germline V lookup: CDR1 SEHNR, CDR2 FQNEAQ (reference sequence). For the CDR3, the DNA is TGTGCCAGCAGCCGGCGGACCGGGACAGTCAATTCACCCCTCCACTTT. Translating gives CASSRRTGTVNSPLHF.

This chain uses TRBV9 with TRBJ1-3; TRBD1 aligns across 12 bases. The CDR3 is 15 amino acids. From germline, CDR1 is SGDLS and CDR2 YYNGEE. Trimming took 3 bases from V and 3 from J; bases not matched to a gene: 1. In DNA, the CDR3 is TGTGCCAGCAGCGGGGACAGGGGGCTTGGAAACACCATATATTTT. Translating gives CASSGDRGLGNTIYF.

V usage is TRBV25-1 and J usage is TRBJ2-3; a possible D gene is TRBD2 (7 bases). Germline V gene data show CDR1 as MGHDK and CDR2 as SYGVNS. The CDR3 has 18 amino acids. V shed 1 base and J shed 3 bases, with 20 bases lying between them. In nucleotides, the CDR3 is TGTGCCAGCAGTGAATGGGGGGGCATTGCGGGGATGACAGATACGCAGTATTTT. Its translation: CASSEWGGIAGMTDTQYF.

The chain joins TRBV28 to TRBJ1-2; the D is unclear. Germline V gene data show CDR1 as MDHEN and CDR2 as SYDVKM. Trimming cost V 1 base and J 5 bases, with 11 bases left between them. This CDR3 region has 14 residues. The CDR3 loop reads CASSLFVRTYGYTF. The CDR3 DNA reads as TGTGCCAGCAGTTTATTTGTCCGGACTTATGGCTACACCTTC.

V usage is TRBV9 and J usage is TRBJ2-7; a possible D gene is TRBD2 (5 bases). V lost 3 bases, J lost 2 bases, and 18 bases lay in between. CDR3 length: 16 residues. Germline-derived CDR1 and CDR2 are SGDLS and YYNGEE. The CDR3 nucleotides read TGTGCCAGCAGCGCGCGATCCGGGATCACAACCTACGAGCAGTACTTC. It encodes CASSARSGITTYEQYF.

V is TRBV4-1 and J is TRBJ2-3; 13 bases are a match to TRBD2. Unmatched junction bases numbered 8, after V lost 5 bases and J lost 0 bases. The CDR3 has 18 residues. The germline CDR1 and CDR2 sequences are MGHRA and YSYEKL. The CDR3 coding sequence is TGCGCCAGCAGCACTCGACTAGCGGGGGGAACTAGCACAGATACGCAGTATTTT. Protein product: CASSTRLAGGTSTDTQYF.

This chain connects TRBV7-2 to TRBJ2-3, with 10 bases that match TRBD2. CDR3 size: 14 residues. Looked up from germline, CDR1 is SGHTA and CDR2 is FQGNSA. V trimming: 6 bases; J trimming: 6 bases; junction bases outside the gene matches: 6. The CDR3 DNA follows: TGTGCCAGCAGTAATAGCGGGGGGTCCGATACGCAGTATTTT. Protein: CASSNSGGSDTQYF.

The genes are TRBV11-2 and TRBJ2-3; TRBD1 matches 7 bases. The CDR3 consists of 16 residues. Losses at the gene ends were 5 bases for V and 2 bases for J; bases not matched to a gene: 10. Germline V gene data show CDR1 as SGHAT and CDR2 as FQNNGV. The CDR3 sequence is CASSQGQHHATDTQYF. As DNA, the CDR3 is TGTGCCAGCAGCCAGGGACAGCATCACGCCACAGATACGCAGTATTTT.

The rearrangement joins TRBV4-2 to TRBJ1-2; 7 nucleotides match TRBD1. This CDR3 has 12 residues. The germline CDR1 and CDR2 sequences are LGHNA and YNFKEQ. Trimming removed 8 bases from V and 6 bases from J; junction bases left unmatched: 6. CDR3 DNA sequence: TGTGCCAGCCACAGGGACAGAAATGGCTACACCTTC. Protein: CASHRDRNGYTF.

The chain couples TRBV5-6 to TRBJ2-1; 8 bases align to TRBD2. With 4 bases clipped from V and 2 bases from J, the junction kept 5 bases outside the gene matches. Germline assignment: CDR1 SGHDT and CDR2 YYEEEE. The CDR3 extends over 15 amino acids. DNA for the CDR3: TGTGCCAGCAGCATAGAAGCGGGGGCCTACAATGAGCAGTTCTTC. Its protein product is CASSIEAGAYNEQFF.

This sequence joins TRBV9 and TRBJ1-1; D might be TRBD1 (6 bases). The CDR3 spans 14 residues. Trimming removed 0 bases at V and 7 bases at J, with 13 bases between. CDR1 is SGDLS, CDR2 YYNGEE, per germline. This chain's CDR3 is CASSVGPKGDEAFF. The CDR3 nucleotides read TGTGCCAGCAGCGTAGGGCCAAAGGGGGATGAAGCTTTCTTT.

The J gene is TRBJ2-3, the V gene TRBV29-1, with D maybe TRBD1 (5 bases). The CDR3 covers 11 residues. Germline CDR1 and CDR2: SQVTM and ANQGSEA. Trimming pared 4 bases from V and 4 bases from J, leaving 6 bases between. The CDR3 loop reads CSVVRADTQYF. CDR3 coding DNA: TGCAGCGTTGTCAGGGCAGATACGCAGTATTTT.

The genes are TRBV29-1 and TRBJ2-5; TRBD2 is a possible D gene (6 bases). Germline lookup yields CDR1 SQVTM and CDR2 ANQGSEA. The CDR3 covers 14 residues. Trimming took 2 bases from V and 5 from J, leaving 15 bases between them. The CDR3 sequence: CSVELGLSGETQYF. CDR3 nucleotides: TGCAGCGTTGAATTGGGCCTAAGCGGGGAGACCCAGTACTTC.

The chain combines TRBV7-2 with TRBJ2-1, with TRBD2 matching over 8 bases. Germline assignment: CDR1 SGHTA and CDR2 FQGNSA. The trim removed 5 bases at V and 0 bases at J, leaving 6 bases unmatched. The CDR3 spans 16 residues. This CDR3 is CASSRGLASSYNEQFF. In DNA, the CDR3 is TGTGCCAGCAGCCGCGGACTAGCAAGCTCCTACAATGAGCAGTTCTTC.

The chain carries TRBV19 and TRBJ1-5, with unresolved D. Germline loops: CDR1 LNHDA, CDR2 SQIVND (reference sequence). This CDR3 is built from 14 residues. Trimming pared 1 base from V and 7 bases from J, leaving 11 bases between. The CDR3 region has the DNA TGTGCCAGTAGTATAGTTCGGGGAACCCAGCCCCAGCATTTT. Translated: CASSIVRGTQPQHF.

The chain couples TRBV10-3 to TRBJ1-1; 12 bases align to TRBD1. The length of the CDR3 is 17 residues. Germline CDR1 and CDR2: ENHRY and SYGVKD. J was trimmed by 3 bases and V by 9 bases; bases with no gene match: 14. CDR3 nucleotides: TGTGCCATGCTTGGACATGGGACAGGGGGCTCGGACACTGAAGCTTTCTTT. Translation gives CAMLGHGTGGSDTEAFF.

The V call is TRBV2, the J call TRBJ2-3; 8 nucleotides line up with TRBD1. Trimming removed 6 bases from V and 1 base from J; junction bases left unmatched: 9. Germline loops: CDR1 SNHLY, CDR2 FYNNEI. This CDR3 spans 16 amino acids. The CDR3 here is CASRGTGATGTDTQYF. The CDR3 nucleotides are TGTGCCAGCAGGGGGACAGGCGCCACAGGCACAGATACGCAGTATTTT.

This rearrangement joins TRBV7-2 to TRBJ1-6; D is unclear. Germline CDR1 reads SGHTA; CDR2 reads FQGNSA. Trimming pared 1 base from V and 8 bases from J, leaving 9 bases between. This CDR3 has 14 amino acids. The CDR3: CASSLVLADSPLHF. CDR3 nucleotide sequence: TGTGCCAGCAGCTTAGTCCTGGCGGATTCACCCCTCCACTTT.

This rearrangement joins TRBV7-2 to TRBJ2-2; 10 nucleotides match TRBD2. This CDR3 has 17 residues. Germline-derived CDR1 and CDR2 are SGHTA and FQGNSA. The V gene end was trimmed by 3 bases and the J gene end by 7 bases; junction bases not matched to a gene: 11. CDR3 coding DNA: TGTGCCAGCAGCTTGTACAGCTCTAGCGGGGGAGTCGGGGAGCTGTTTTTT. Amino acids: CASSLYSSSGGVGELFF.

V is TRBV9 and J is TRBJ1-3, with TRBD1 as a possible D gene (6 bases). CDR3 size: 16 residues. V shed 2 bases and J shed 0 bases, with 12 bases lying between them. Germline CDR1 reads SGDLS; CDR2 reads YYNGEE. The CDR3 here is CASSVTGPDSGNTIYF. Here the CDR3 DNA reads TGTGCCAGCAGCGTTACAGGGCCCGACTCTGGAAACACCATATATTTT.